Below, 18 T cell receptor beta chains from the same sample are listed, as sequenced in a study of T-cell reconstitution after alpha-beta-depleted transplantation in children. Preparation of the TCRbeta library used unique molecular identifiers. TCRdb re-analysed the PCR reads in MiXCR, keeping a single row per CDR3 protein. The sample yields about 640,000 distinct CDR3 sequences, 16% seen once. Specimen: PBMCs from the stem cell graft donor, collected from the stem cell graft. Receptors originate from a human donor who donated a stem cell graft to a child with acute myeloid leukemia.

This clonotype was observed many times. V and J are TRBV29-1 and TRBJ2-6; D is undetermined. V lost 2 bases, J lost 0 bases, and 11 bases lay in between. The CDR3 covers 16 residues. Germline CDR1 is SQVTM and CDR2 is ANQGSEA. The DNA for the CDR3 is TGCAGCGTTGAAACATTTTTGGGCTCTGGGGCCAACGTCCTGACTTTC. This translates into CSVETFLGSGANVLTF.

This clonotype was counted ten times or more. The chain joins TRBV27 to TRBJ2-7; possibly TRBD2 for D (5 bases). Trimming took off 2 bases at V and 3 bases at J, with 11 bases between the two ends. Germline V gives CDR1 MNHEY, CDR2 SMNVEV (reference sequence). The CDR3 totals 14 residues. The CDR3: CASSLDGIHYEQYF. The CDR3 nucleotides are TGTGCCAGCAGTTTAGACGGGATCCACTACGAGCAGTACTTC.

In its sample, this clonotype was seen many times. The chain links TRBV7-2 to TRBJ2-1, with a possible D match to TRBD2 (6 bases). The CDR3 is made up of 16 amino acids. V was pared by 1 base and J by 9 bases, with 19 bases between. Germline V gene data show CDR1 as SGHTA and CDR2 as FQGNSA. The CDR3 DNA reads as TGTGCCAGCAGCTTAGGGAGACTAGTCCTGTACGGTGAGCAGTTCTTC. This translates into CASSLGRLVLYGEQFF. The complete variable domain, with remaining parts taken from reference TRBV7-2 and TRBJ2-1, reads GAGVSQSPSNKVTEKGKDVELRCDPISGHTALYWYRQSLGQGLEFLIYFQGNSAPDKSGLPSDRFSAERTGGSVSTLTIQRTQQEDSAVYLCASSLGRLVLYGEQFFGPGTRLTVL.

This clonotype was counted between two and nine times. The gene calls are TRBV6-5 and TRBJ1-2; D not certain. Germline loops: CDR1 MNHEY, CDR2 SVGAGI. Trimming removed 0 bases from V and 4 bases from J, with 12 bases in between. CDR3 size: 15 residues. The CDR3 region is CASSYSPTRTYGYTF. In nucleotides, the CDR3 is TGTGCCAGCAGTTACTCCCCAACCAGAACCTATGGCTACACCTTC.

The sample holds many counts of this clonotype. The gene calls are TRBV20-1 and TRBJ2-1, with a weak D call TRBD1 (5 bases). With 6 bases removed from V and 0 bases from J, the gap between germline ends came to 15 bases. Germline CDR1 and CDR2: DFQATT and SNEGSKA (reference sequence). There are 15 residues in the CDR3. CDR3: CSASWGLSSYNEQFF. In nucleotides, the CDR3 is TGCAGTGCGTCGTGGGGCCTGAGCTCCTACAATGAGCAGTTCTTC.

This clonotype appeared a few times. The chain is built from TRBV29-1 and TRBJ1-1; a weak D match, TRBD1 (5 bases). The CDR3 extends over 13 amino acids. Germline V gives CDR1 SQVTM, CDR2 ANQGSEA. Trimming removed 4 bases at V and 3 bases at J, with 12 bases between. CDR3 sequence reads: CSVGGQGDTEAFF. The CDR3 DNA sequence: TGCAGCGTTGGAGGGCAGGGAGACACTGAAGCTTTCTTT.

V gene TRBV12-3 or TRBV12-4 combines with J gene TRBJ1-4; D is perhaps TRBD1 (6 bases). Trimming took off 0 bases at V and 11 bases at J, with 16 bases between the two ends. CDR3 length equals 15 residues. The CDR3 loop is CASSLASEGEDKLFF. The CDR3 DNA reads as TGTGCCAGCAGTTTAGCCTCGGAGGGGGAGGATAAACTGTTTTTT.

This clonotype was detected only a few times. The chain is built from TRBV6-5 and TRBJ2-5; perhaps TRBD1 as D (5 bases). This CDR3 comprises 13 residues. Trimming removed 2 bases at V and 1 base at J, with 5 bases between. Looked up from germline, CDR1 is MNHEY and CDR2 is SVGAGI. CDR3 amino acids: CASSYDSQETQYF. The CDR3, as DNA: TGTGCCAGCAGTTACGACAGCCAAGAGACCCAGTACTTC.

The DNA of the CDR3 is TGTGCCAGCAGTGAATGGGATGAGAGCACCGGGGAGCTGTTTTTT. It yields the protein CASSEWDESTGELFF. The chain carries TRBV25-1 and TRBJ2-2; no definite D call. Germline V gene sequence: CDR1 MGHDK, CDR2 SYGVNS. This CDR3 has 15 amino acids. V was cut by 1 base and J by 4 bases, with 10 bases left in between.

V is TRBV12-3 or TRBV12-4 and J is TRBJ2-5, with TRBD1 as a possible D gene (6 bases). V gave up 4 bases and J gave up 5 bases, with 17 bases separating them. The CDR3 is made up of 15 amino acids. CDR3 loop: CASSSPGDQEETQYF. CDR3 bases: TGTGCCAGCAGTTCGCCAGGGGACCAGGAGGAGACCCAGTACTTC.

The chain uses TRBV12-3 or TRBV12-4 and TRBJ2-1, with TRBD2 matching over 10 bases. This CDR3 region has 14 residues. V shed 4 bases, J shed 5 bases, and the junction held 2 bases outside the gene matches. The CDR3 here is CASSSAGGNNEQFF. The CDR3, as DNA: TGTGCCAGCAGTTCAGCGGGGGGGAACAATGAGCAGTTCTTC.

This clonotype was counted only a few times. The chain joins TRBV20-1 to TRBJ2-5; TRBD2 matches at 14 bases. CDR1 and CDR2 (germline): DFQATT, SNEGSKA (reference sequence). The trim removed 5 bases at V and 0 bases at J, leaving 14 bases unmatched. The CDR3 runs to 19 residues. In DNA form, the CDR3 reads TGCAGTGCTCAGAGATTGGGACTAGCGGGGGCCCTGTACCAAGAGACCCAGTACTTC. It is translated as CSAQRLGLAGALYQETQYF.

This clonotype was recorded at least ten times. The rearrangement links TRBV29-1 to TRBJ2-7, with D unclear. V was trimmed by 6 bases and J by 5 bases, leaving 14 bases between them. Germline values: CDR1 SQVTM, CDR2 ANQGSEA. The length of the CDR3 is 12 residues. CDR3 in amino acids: CSVQAFENEQYF. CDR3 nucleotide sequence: TGCAGCGTCCAAGCCTTTGAGAACGAGCAGTACTTC.

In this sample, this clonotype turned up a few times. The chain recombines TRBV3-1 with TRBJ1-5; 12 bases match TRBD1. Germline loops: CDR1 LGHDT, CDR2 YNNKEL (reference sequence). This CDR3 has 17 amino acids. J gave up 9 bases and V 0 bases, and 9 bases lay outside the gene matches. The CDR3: CASSQEGTGGGRGPQHF. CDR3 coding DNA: TGTGCCAGCAGCCAAGAGGGGACAGGGGGCGGCCGGGGGCCCCAGCATTTT.

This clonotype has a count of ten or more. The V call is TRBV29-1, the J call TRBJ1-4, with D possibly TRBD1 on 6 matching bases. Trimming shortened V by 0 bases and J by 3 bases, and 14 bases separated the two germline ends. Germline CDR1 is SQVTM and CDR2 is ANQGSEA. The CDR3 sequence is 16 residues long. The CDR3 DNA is TGCAGCGTTGAAGACGTCTCGGGGGCGGCTAATGAAAAACTGTTTTTT. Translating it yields CSVEDVSGAANEKLFF.

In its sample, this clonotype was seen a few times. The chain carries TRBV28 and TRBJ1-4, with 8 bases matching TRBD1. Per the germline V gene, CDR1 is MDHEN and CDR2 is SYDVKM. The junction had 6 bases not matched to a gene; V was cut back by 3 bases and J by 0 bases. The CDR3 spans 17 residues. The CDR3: CASSLSQGATTNEKLFF. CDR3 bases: TGTGCCAGCAGTTTGTCGCAGGGGGCCACAACTAATGAAAAACTGTTTTTT.

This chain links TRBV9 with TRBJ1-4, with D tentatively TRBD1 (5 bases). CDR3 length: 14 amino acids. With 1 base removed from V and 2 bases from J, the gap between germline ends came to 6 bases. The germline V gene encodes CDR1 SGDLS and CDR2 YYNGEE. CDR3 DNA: TGTGCCAGCAGCGTACAGGGTACTAATGAAAAACTGTTTTTT. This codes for CASSVQGTNEKLFF.

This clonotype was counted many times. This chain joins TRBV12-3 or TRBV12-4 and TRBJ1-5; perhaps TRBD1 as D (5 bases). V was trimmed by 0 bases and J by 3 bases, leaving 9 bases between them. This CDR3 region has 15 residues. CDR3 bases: TGTGCCAGCAGTTTAGCAGGGGCGAACAATCAGCCCCAGCATTTT. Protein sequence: CASSLAGANNQPQHF.